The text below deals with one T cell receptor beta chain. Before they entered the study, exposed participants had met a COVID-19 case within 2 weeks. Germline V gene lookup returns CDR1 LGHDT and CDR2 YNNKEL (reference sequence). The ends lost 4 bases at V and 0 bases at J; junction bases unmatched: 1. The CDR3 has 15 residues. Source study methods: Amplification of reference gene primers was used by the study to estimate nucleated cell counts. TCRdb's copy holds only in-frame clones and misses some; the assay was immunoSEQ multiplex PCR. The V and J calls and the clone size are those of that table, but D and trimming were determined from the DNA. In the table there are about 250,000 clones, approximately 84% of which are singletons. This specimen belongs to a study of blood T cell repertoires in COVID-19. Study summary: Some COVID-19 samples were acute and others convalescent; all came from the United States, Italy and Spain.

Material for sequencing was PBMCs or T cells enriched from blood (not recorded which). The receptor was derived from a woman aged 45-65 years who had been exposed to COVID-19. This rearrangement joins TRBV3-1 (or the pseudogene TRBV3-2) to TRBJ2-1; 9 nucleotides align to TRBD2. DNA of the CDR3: TGTGCCAGCAGCCCTAGCGGGGTCTCCTACAATGAGCAGTTCTTC. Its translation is CASSPSGVSYNEQFF.